This T cell receptor (beta chain) derives from a study of T cells in Graves' hyperthyroidism and ophthalmopathy. Whole-study results and caveats: Among thyroid clonotypes expanded above 0.001, most also appeared in blood.

This clonotype occurred many times. The antigen remains undetermined. Amplification of TCR beta CDR3 regions was performed using RNA transcripts as template. First-round RT-PCR with HTBI primers amplified the TCR CDR3 region. TCRdb re-analysed the multiplex PCR reads in MiXCR, keeping a single row per CDR3 protein. The sample shows almost 350,000 distinct CDR3 sequences, around a sixth of them seen only once. From germline, CDR1 is SGHDN and CDR2 FVKESK. Trimming removed 1 base at V and 4 bases at J, with 7 bases between. The CDR3 totals 13 residues. Sequenced input: blood. This sequence joins TRBV14 and TRBJ1-2; D uncertain. The TCR sequence derives from a woman between 40 and 50 years old with Graves' ophthalmopathy. CDR3 bases: TGTGCCAGCAGCCAAGTCCCAGCCTATGGCTACACCTTC. Its translation is CASSQVPAYGYTF.